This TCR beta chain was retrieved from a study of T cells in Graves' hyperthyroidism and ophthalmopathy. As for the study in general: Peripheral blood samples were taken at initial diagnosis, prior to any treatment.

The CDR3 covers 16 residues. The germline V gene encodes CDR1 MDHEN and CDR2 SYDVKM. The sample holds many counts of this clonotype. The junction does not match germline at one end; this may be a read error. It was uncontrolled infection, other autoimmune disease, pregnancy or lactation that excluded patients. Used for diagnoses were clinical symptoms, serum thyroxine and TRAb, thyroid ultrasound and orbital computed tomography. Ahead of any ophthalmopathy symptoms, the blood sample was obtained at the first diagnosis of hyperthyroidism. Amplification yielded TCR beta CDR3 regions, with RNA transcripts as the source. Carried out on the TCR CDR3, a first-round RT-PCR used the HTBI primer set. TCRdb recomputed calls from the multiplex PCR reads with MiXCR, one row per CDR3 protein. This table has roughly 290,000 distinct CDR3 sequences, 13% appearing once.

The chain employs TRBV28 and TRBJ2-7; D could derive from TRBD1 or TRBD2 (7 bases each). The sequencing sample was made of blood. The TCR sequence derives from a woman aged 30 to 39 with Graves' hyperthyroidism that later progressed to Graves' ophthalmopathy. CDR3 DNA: TGTGCCAGCAGTTTATTAGGCAGGGGGGGGTCCTCCGAGCAGTACTTC. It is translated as CASSLLGRGGSSEQYF.